The 4 T cell receptor beta chains in this list originate from one sample, sequenced in a study of regulatory T cells in long-lasting Graves disease. According to the study, TCR beta libraries were built with iRepertoire HTBI primers and CDR3-region Arm-PCR. From the multiplex PCR reads, TCRdb called clonotypes with MiXCR, one entry per CDR3 protein. The sample shows hundreds of thousands of distinct CDR3 sequences, approximately 13% of them seen only once. Stated time point: newly diagnosed GD, antithyroid drugs for less than 3 months. The TCR library was prepared using RNA isolated from PBMCs. These data also formed part of another study, on T cells in Graves' hyperthyroidism and ophthalmopathy.

The source material was peripheral blood mononuclear cells (PBMCs), sampled at new diagnosis, from a patient treated with antithyroid drugs. The receptors shown here come from a man aged 25-45 years with Graves disease.

This clonotype was observed at least ten times. The chain joins TRBV7-6 to TRBJ2-3, with 11 bases that match TRBD1. V lost 3 bases, J lost 2 bases, and 1 base stayed unmatched. CDR1 and CDR2 from the germline V gene are SGHVS and FNYEAQ. This CDR3 is 15 amino acids long. The CDR3 DNA is TGTGCCAGCAGCTTCGGACAGGGGGCCACAGATACGCAGTATTTT. Amino acid sequence: CASSFGQGATDTQYF.

This clonotype showed up many times. The chain couples TRBV10-3 to TRBJ1-2, with 8 bases fitting TRBD1. With 3 bases clipped from V and 6 bases from J, the junction kept 9 bases outside the gene matches. Germline CDR1 and CDR2: ENHRY and SYGVKD. The CDR3 consists of 15 residues. The DNA for the CDR3 is TGTGCCATCAGTGATCGCGGGACAGGAACCAATGGCTACACCTTC. This gives the protein CAISDRGTGTNGYTF.

This clonotype was detected many times. This chain connects TRBV15 to TRBJ1-2; D remains unclear. Deletions cut 0 bases from V and 3 bases from J, with 11 bases between. CDR3 length: 15 amino acids. CDR1 is LNHNV, CDR2 YYDKDF, per germline (reference sequence). The CDR3 here is CATSRDQERYYGYTF. The CDR3 nucleotides read TGTGCCACCAGCAGAGATCAGGAACGGTACTATGGCTACACCTTC.

Note on this clonotype: A far larger clone is only one base removed, so a read error is likely. The gene calls are TRBV27 and TRBJ1-1, with D hard to call. The CDR3 totals 13 residues. Trimming removed 5 bases from V and 1 base from J, with 8 bases in between. The germline gives CDR1 MNHEY, CDR2 SMNVEV (reference sequence). The CDR3 DNA is TGTGCCAGCAGTGATGCAGAGAACACTGAAGCTTTCTTT. Amino acid sequence: CASSDAENTEAFF.